This TCR beta chain originates from a study of identical twins. With template switching, a universal primer site was added, and the cDNA carried unique molecular identifiers. TCRdb used MiXCR to reprocess the 5' RACE reads, holding one entry per CDR3 protein. The table records about 470,000 distinct CDR3 sequences, 20% to 25% of them present only once. Trimming took 3 bases from V and 4 from J, leaving 10 bases between them. The CDR3 consists of 14 residues. The germline V gene has CDR1 SGHTA and CDR2 FQGNSA. The same sample was also used in a study of T cells expressing NK-cell markers.

This sequence originates from a young woman in good health. The gene calls are TRBV7-2 and TRBJ2-1; tentative D call: TRBD2 (6 bases). The material sequenced was CD4+ T cells sorted from blood. Here the CDR3 reads CASSLASEYNEQFF. The CDR3 bases are TGTGCCAGCAGCTTGGCTAGCGAGTACAATGAGCAGTTCTTC.